A selection of T cell receptor beta chains follows, all from one sample in a study of T cells in Graves' hyperthyroidism and ophthalmopathy. MiXCR, applied by TCRdb to the multiplex PCR reads, yields one record per CDR3 protein. Of 600,000 to 750,000 distinct CDR3 sequences in the sample, roughly 17% were seen once. Sample: blood. The receptors come from a man aged 45-65 years with Graves' hyperthyroidism. The CDR3 runs from the conserved cysteine through the conserved F or W. D genes are given only for firm matches. Size is omitted from some rows. Given values are once, few, many or a class for expanded clones.

j_gene | v_gene | d_gene | abundance | CDR3nt | CDR3aa
TRBJ2-4 | TRBV6-2/TRBV6-3 | . | many | TGTGCCAGCAAGGGGGGTGGGTATGGGAACATTCAGTACTTC | CASKGGGYGNIQYF
TRBJ2-5 | TRBV2 | . | . | TGTGCCAGCAGTGAAGGTCAGGGCGGGGAGACCCAGTACTTC | CASSEGQGGETQYF
TRBJ2-1 | TRBV2 | TRBD2 | . | TGTGCCAGCAGCTTGGGACTAGCGGGAAGGTCCAATGAGCAGTTCTTC | CASSLGLAGRSNEQFF
TRBJ2-6 | TRBV4-1 | . | . | TGCGCCAGCAGCCAGGAAAGCTCTGGGGCCAACGTCCTGACTTTC | CASSQESSGANVLTF
TRBJ1-2 | TRBV5-1 | TRBD1 | . | TGCGCCAGCAGCTCGTCACAGGGGGCGGCTCTCTATGGCTACACCTTC | CASSSSQGAALYGYTF
TRBJ1-2 | TRBV12-3/TRBV12-4 | . | . | TGTGCCAGCAGTTTAAAGTGGGGACTTCGGGGCTACACCTTC | CASSLKWGLRGYTF
TRBJ2-7 | TRBV6-1 | . | few | TGTGCCAGCAGTGACCGGGACTGGGGCACCTACGAGCAGTACTTC | CASSDRDWGTYEQYF
TRBJ2-7 | TRBV28 | . | . | TGTGCCAGCAGAGCTGGGACCAGAGCACTTTACGAGCAGTACTTC | CASRAGTRALYEQYF
TRBJ2-7 | TRBV19 | . | few | TGTGCCAGTAGGTCAGGAGGGGGCTCCTACGAGCAGTACTTC | CASRSGGGSYEQYF
TRBJ1-6 | TRBV6-1 | . | many | TGTGCCAGCAGTTACAAGGGTTATTACAATTCACCCCTCCACTTT | CASSYKGYYNSPLHF
TRBJ1-5 | TRBV29-1 | . | few | TGCAGCGTTGATTTCAGGGAGGGTCAGCCCCAGCATTTT | CSVDFREGQPQHF
TRBJ2-7 | TRBV7-6 | . | . | TGTGCCAGCAGCCCCGATCTCGCCTACGAGCAGTACTTC | CASSPDLAYEQYF
TRBJ2-1 | TRBV7-8 | . | many | TGTGCCAGCAGCTTCCGCACGGGTTACAATGAGCAGTTCTTC | CASSFRTGYNEQFF
TRBJ1-5 | TRBV7-2 | . | many | TGTGCCAGCAGCCCCGCAGGTCAGCCCCAGCATTTT | CASSPAGQPQHF
TRBJ2-5 | TRBV28 | . | many | TGTGCCAGCAGCACCGCGGGGGCGACCCGGGAGACCCAGTACTTC | CASSTAGATRETQYF
TRBJ2-5 | TRBV6-1 | . | many | TGTGCCAGCAGTTCCCTGATCCAGAGGAGGATGGAGACCCAGTACTTC | CASSSLIQRRMETQYF
TRBJ2-3 | TRBV7-9 | . | . | TGTGCCAGCAGCCGGAGGATGGGCACAGATACGCAGTATTTT | CASSRRMGTDTQYF
TRBJ1-4 | TRBV6-5 | . | . | TGTGCCAGCAGTAACCACAGAAGTGAAAAACTGTTTTTT | CASSNHRSEKLFF
TRBJ2-1 | TRBV29-1 | TRBD2 | few | TGCAGCCTTGAGAGCGGGATCTCCTACAATGAGCAGTTCTTC | CSLESGISYNEQFF
TRBJ2-7 | TRBV5-1 | . | many | TGCGCCAGTCGCGCGGACGGAGGGTCCGAGCAGTACTTC | CASRADGGSEQYF
TRBJ1-2 | TRBV27 | TRBD1 | many | TGTGCCAGCAGTTTATCCCCTGACAGGGCGCACTATGGCTACACCTTC | CASSLSPDRAHYGYTF
TRBJ2-7 | TRBV12-3/TRBV12-4 | . | many | TGTGCCAGCAGCAGCGAGAATGACGAGCAGTACTTC | CASSSENDEQYF
TRBJ2-7 | TRBV15 | . | . | TGTGCCACCAGCAGAGATTACCCCGAACAAGTCTCCTACGAGCAGTACTTC | CATSRDYPEQVSYEQYF
TRBJ1-5 | TRBV12-3/TRBV12-4 | . | few | TGTGCCAGCAGTTTATCCGAGGATCAGCCCCAGCATTTT | CASSLSEDQPQHF
TRBJ1-3 | TRBV28 | . | few | TGTGCCAGCAGCAGTCTACCTGGAAACACCATATATTTT | CASSSLPGNTIYF
TRBJ1-3 | TRBV7-2 | . | many | TGTGCCAGCAGCTTAGACCCGGACAGTAGAAACACCATATATTTT | CASSLDPDSRNTIYF
TRBJ2-2 | TRBV19 | . | . | TGTGCCAGTAGTATCCAGTCGCGAAACACCGGGGAGCTGTTTTTT | CASSIQSRNTGELFF
TRBJ1-4 | TRBV19 | . | many | TGTGCCAGTAGTAGACCGACCGGGACCCAAGGAGAAAAACTGTTTTTT | CASSRPTGTQGEKLFF
TRBJ2-5 | TRBV15 | . | many | TGTGCCACCAGCAGAGACCGGGGGAAGGAAGAGACCCAGTACTTC | CATSRDRGKEETQYF
TRBJ1-1 | TRBV30 | . | many | TGTGCCTGGAGTGCTGGGGGGGGATCTGAAGCTTTCTTT | CAWSAGGGSEAFF
TRBJ2-3 | TRBV28 | . | many | TGTGCCAGCAGTTTTTTCTCCAGCTTCCGTCGAAGGGACGGCACAGATACGCAGTATTTT | CASSFFSSFRRRDGTDTQYF
TRBJ2-7 | TRBV5-8 | . | few | TGTGCCAGCAACGCGAACAGGAACTTATACGAGCAGTACTTC | CASNANRNLYEQYF
TRBJ1-2 | TRBV5-6 | . | . | TGTGCCAGCAGCTCGGGTGACTCTAACTATGGCTACACCTTC | CASSSGDSNYGYTF
TRBJ1-6 | TRBV7-2 | . | few | TGTGCCAGCAGCCCAGACGACAGATATAATTCACCCCTCCACTTT | CASSPDDRYNSPLHF
TRBJ2-7 | TRBV6-2/TRBV6-3 | TRBD1 | few | TGTGCCAGCAGTAATATACCGGGACAGGGTTACGAGCAGTACTTC | CASSNIPGQGYEQYF
TRBJ1-1 | TRBV2 | . | many | TGTGCCAGCAGTGACCCCCCTAATGGGATGAACACTGAAGCTTTCTTT | CASSDPPNGMNTEAFF
TRBJ2-5 | TRBV12-3/TRBV12-4 | TRBD2 | many | TGTGCCAGCAGCCACACTAGCGGGAGAATCGAGACCCAGTACTTC | CASSHTSGRIETQYF
TRBJ1-1 | TRBV10-3 | . | few | TGTGCCATCAGTGGTGGAGGTTTCACTGAAGCTTTCTTT | CAISGGGFTEAFF
TRBJ2-3 | TRBV10-3 | TRBD2 | few | TGTGCCATCAGTGAGTTGGGGGAGGGGCGAGGGACGCAGTATTTT | CAISELGEGRGTQYF
TRBJ2-3 | TRBV24-1 | . | many | TGTGCCACCAGTCGGGAAGCCCTCACAGATACGCAGTATTTT | CATSREALTDTQYF
TRBJ1-5 | TRBV20-1 | . | few | TGCAGTGCTAGAGATGACGGGCTTGGCAATCAGCCCCAGCATTTT | CSARDDGLGNQPQHF
TRBJ2-7 | TRBV20-1 | TRBD2 | many | TGCAGTGCTAGAAGCGGGAGACTCTACGAGCAGTACTTC | CSARSGRLYEQYF
TRBJ2-7 | TRBV2 | TRBD1 | many | TGTGCCAGCAGTGTTGGGGATGGGACAGGGCCTCGACTTTCCTACGAGCAGTACTTC | CASSVGDGTGPRLSYEQYF
TRBJ2-3 | TRBV7-6 | . | few | TGTGCCAGCAGCGAAGCAGGGTCCGACACAGATACGCAGTATTTT | CASSEAGSDTDTQYF
TRBJ1-1 | TRBV30 | . | few | TGTGCCTGGAAAGATCAGAACACTGAAGCTTTCTTT | CAWKDQNTEAFF
TRBJ1-1 | TRBV27 | TRBD1 | many | TGTGCCAGCAGGCCCGGGACAGGTCAATGGGAGAACACTGAAGCTTTCTTT | CASRPGTGQWENTEAFF
TRBJ1-6 | TRBV11-2 | . | few | TGTGCCAGCAGCTTGACAGATAATAATTCACCCCTCCACTTT | CASSLTDNNSPLHF
TRBJ2-1 | TRBV18 | TRBD2 | . | TGTGCCAGCTCACCACGGAGGGTCCGGGGACTAGCGAGAAATGAGCAGTTCTTC | CASSPRRVRGLARNEQFF
TRBJ2-7 | TRBV5-1 | . | many | TGCGCCAGCAGCCGGGACTGGGAAGTGGGGGAGCAGTACTTC | CASSRDWEVGEQYF
TRBJ1-2 | TRBV28 | . | many | TGTGCCAGCAGTTTATTTCGCGTCGCCTATGGCTACACCTTC | CASSLFRVAYGYTF
TRBJ2-7 | TRBV20-1 | TRBD2 | . | TGCAGTGCCCTAGCGGGGATGAGCTCCTACGAGCAGTACTTC | CSALAGMSSYEQYF
TRBJ2-4 | TRBV10-3 | . | few | TGTGCCATCAGTGAGTCGTTGTGGGTTGCCAAAAACATTCAGTACTTC | CAISESLWVAKNIQYF
TRBJ1-5 | TRBV29-1 | TRBD1 | . | TGCAGCGTGGTGGACAGGGGCAATCAGCCCCAGCATTTT | CSVVDRGNQPQHF